The following is a TCR beta chain sequence with its context. Its antigen specificity is not known. No clone much larger than this one lies a single base away; base qualities are absent. No treatment had been received by any patient before thyroid surgery. Using T-cell receptor beta sequencing, the researchers looked back retrospectively at clinical samples from patients, gathered between about 2011 and 2019. The data originate from a study of metastatic and nonmetastatic thyroid tumors (dated by TCRdb to 2020 to 2022). With regard to the full study: Repertoires from peripheral blood and from tumor or nodule tissue samples of malignant and benign thyroid patients were compared.

Findings and caveats that apply to the study as a whole: In both blood and tumor samples, TCR beta diversity was reported to be significantly higher in malignant tumors than in benign nodules.

The method behind the library was PCR. TCRdb lists the instrument as Illumina HiSeq 4000. The TCR beta-chain CDR3 region of each patient was profiled by high-throughput sequencing. Concerning the study's data processing: Drawing on CDR3 differences between clinicopathological groups, the researchers built a classifier meant to tell apart patients with distant-metastatic papillary thyroid cancer. Repertoire diversity was assessed with the Shannon index, and tumor-blood repertoire similarity with the Morisita-Horn index. TCRdb trimmed public reads at Q25 via fastp, called clones via MiXCR and kept in-frame beta chains. What appears here as the V and J calls and clone size reflects TCRdb's work, not the paper's. This sample lists over 65,000 clones; around an eighth were detected once. Approximately 8.8% of the sample is in the top ten clones. What was sequenced was tumor tissue. The receptor's source is a female donor with papillary thyroid cancer or a benign thyroid nodule (not recorded which). Some clones in this sample may be carry-over from other donors' samples.

The nucleotides read TGTGCCAGCAGGGTAGTGACAGGCCTCGCGAACACCGGGGAGCTGTTTTTT. This codes for CASRVVTGLANTGELFF. The chain uses TRBV11-1 and TRBJ2-2, with TRBD1 perhaps the D gene, on 6 matching bases. CDR3 length: 17 amino acids, cysteine to phenylalanine. CDR3 DNA only is kept here, 51 bases in frame from base 1. Cut back by 6 bases and 0 bases, the V and J ends lie 17 bases apart. For CDR1 and CDR2, the germline V gene (reference sequence) lists SGHAT and FQDESV.